This T cell receptor (beta chain) was obtained from a study of blood T cells in healthy people across ages. With a J-beta primer mix and a sample-barcoded 5' primer, a second PCR ran about 7 to 12 cycles. TCRdb re-called the 5' RACE reads through MiXCR, storing one row per CDR3 protein. The sample lists some 710,000 distinct CDR3 sequences, about 47% occurring once. Every sample yielded at least 6.5 million isolated PBMCs. This clonotype was detected only once. The germline gene is not matched at one end of the junction; a read error may be the cause. CDR3 length equals 14 residues. Looked up from germline, CDR1 is SGHTA and CDR2 is FQGTGA.

Specimen: blood. J is TRBJ2-1 and V is TRBV7-3; possibly TRBD1 or TRBD2 for D (5 bases each). This sequence was found in an elderly man in good health. This chain's CDR3 is CASSLGGTLNELFF. The CDR3 region has the DNA TGTGCCAGCAGCTTAGGGGGTACCCTTAATGAGCTGTTCTTC.